Following are 8 T cell receptor beta chains from one sample sequenced in a study of blood T cell repertoires in COVID-19. Libraries were prepared by immunoSEQ multiplex PCR; TCRdb keeps only in-frame clonotypes and omits some of them. The repertoire holds 90,000 to 100,000 clones, with approximately 80% as singletons. Source material: peripheral blood. These receptor sequences come from a man in his 70s with active or convalescent COVID-19.

The rearrangement links TRBV11-3 to TRBJ1-2; TRBD1 is a possible D gene (5 bases). V lost 4 bases and J 8 bases, leaving 14 bases between the germline ends. CDR3 size: 13 residues. From germline, CDR1 is SGHNT and CDR2 YENEEA. The CDR3 sequence is CASSSGRDWGYTF. Here the CDR3 DNA reads TGTGCCAGCAGCTCAGGGCGGGATTGGGGCTACACCTTC.

The chain joins TRBV11-2 to TRBJ1-6; TRBD1 matches 7 bases. This CDR3 is built from 15 residues. CDR1 SGHAT and CDR2 FQNNGV come from the germline V gene. Losses at the gene ends were 0 bases for V and 7 bases for J; bases not matched to a gene: 3. CDR3 region: CASSLESGGNSPLHF. The CDR3 nucleotides are TGTGCCAGCAGCTTAGAGTCAGGGGGGAATTCACCCCTCCACTTT.

The rearrangement links TRBV4-2 to TRBJ1-2; the match to TRBD1 covers 7 bases. The CDR3 is 16 residues long. The ends lost 1 base at V and 0 bases at J; junction bases unmatched: 5. Germline CDR1 is LGHNA and CDR2 is YNFKEQ. The CDR3 DNA follows: TGTGCCAGCAGCCAAGCCCGGGACAGATCTAACTATGGCTACACCTTC. Translating it yields CASSQARDRSNYGYTF.

This clone was counted once. The chain is built from TRBV11-3 and TRBJ1-1, with 7 bases lining up with TRBD1. The trim removed 6 bases at V and 4 bases at J, leaving 8 bases unmatched. The CDR3 spans 14 residues. Germline V gives CDR1 SGHNT, CDR2 YENEEA. The CDR3 nucleotides read TGTGCCAGCAGGTTTATTACAGGGGCCACTGAAGCTTTCTTT. It codes for CASRFITGATEAFF.

The chain carries TRBV5-1 and TRBJ2-7; D not certain. Trimming took 1 base from V and 6 from J, leaving 14 bases between them. The CDR3 has 14 residues. Germline V lookup: CDR1 SGHRS, CDR2 YFSETQ. The CDR3 bases are TGCGCCAGCAGCTTGATTTACGGGTCCGCCGAGCAGTACTTC. Translating gives CASSLIYGSAEQYF.

The genes are TRBV20-1 and TRBJ2-3; D is unclear. Germline V lookup: CDR1 DFQATT, CDR2 SNEGSKA (reference sequence). Trimming cost V 3 bases and J 3 bases, with 13 bases left between them. CDR3 length: 14 residues. The DNA for the CDR3 is TGCAGTGCTAGTCAACTATCCTCTACAGATACGCAGTATTTT. Its protein product is CSASQLSSTDTQYF.

This chain links TRBV4-1 with TRBJ1-6, with TRBD1 matching 9 bases. V lost 3 bases, J lost 10 bases, and 7 bases stayed unmatched. CDR1 MGHRA and CDR2 YSYEKL come from the germline V gene. The CDR3 has 15 amino acids. The CDR3 DNA follows: TGCGCCAGCAGCCAGGTTGGACAGGGGAGGTCACCCCTCCACTTT. Translating it yields CASSQVGQGRSPLHF.

The CDR3 region is CASSYSSQGAPEQYF. CDR3 sequence (DNA): TGTGCCAGCAGTTACTCTTCCCAGGGGGCGCCCGAGCAGTACTTC. The chain employs TRBV6-6 and TRBJ2-7, with 8 nucleotides matching TRBD1. J gave up 6 bases and V 0 bases, and 7 bases lay outside the gene matches. Germline CDR1 MNHNY, CDR2 SVGAGI (reference sequence). The CDR3 contains 15 residues.